One sample yielded the 9 T cell receptor beta chains listed below, sequenced in a study of blood T cell repertoires in COVID-19. The data were produced by immunoSEQ multiplex PCR, yet TCRdb's version contains in-frame clones alone and is incomplete. This sample has about 36,000 clones, with about three quarters found just once. The sequencing sample was made of peripheral blood. The receptors derive from a man between 70 and 80 years old with COVID-19, enrolled during active disease.

The genes are TRBV6-5 and TRBJ1-1; 9 bases are a match to TRBD1. This CDR3 comprises 15 residues. Trimming took 6 bases from V and 5 from J; bases not matched to a gene: 10. CDR1 MNHEY and CDR2 SVGAGI come from the germline V gene. CDR3 in amino acids: CASSSRGTGSTEAFF. CDR3 DNA sequence: TGTGCCAGCAGCTCACGAGGGACAGGGAGTACTGAAGCTTTCTTT.

This clone was found a few times. The V call is TRBV29-1, the J call TRBJ2-5, with 8 positions matching TRBD2. There are 14 residues in the CDR3. V was clipped by 7 bases and J by 0 bases; unmatched bases: 7. CDR1 is SQVTM and CDR2 is ANQGSEA in the germline V gene. CDR3 region: CSGRGGTYQETQYF. CDR3 sequence (DNA): TGCAGCGGCCGGGGGGGGACCTACCAAGAGACCCAGTACTTC.

Only one count was recorded for this clone. This chain links TRBV7-3 with TRBJ2-4; TRBD1 aligns across 7 bases. The germline V gene has CDR1 SGHTA and CDR2 FQGTGA. CDR3 length equals 18 residues. With 3 bases clipped from V and 4 bases from J, the junction kept 15 bases outside the gene matches. The CDR3 protein is CASSFLSRRLTGKNIQYF. CDR3 DNA: TGTGCCAGCAGCTTTCTCTCCCGAAGACTGACAGGGAAAAACATTCAGTACTTC.

The V call is TRBV28, the J call TRBJ1-2; 7 bases agree with TRBD1. This CDR3 has 15 amino acids. Germline CDR1 reads MDHEN; CDR2 reads SYDVKM. V gave up 5 bases and J gave up 0 bases; unmatched junction bases: 6. The CDR3 bases are TGTGCCAGCAGTCCTCCGGGACAGACTAACTATGGCTACACCTTC. This sequence encodes CASSPPGQTNYGYTF.

The chain is built from TRBV10-3 and TRBJ2-5; 16 bases line up with TRBD2. The CDR3 loop spans 13 amino acids. The J segment lost 9 bases and the V segment lost 7 bases, leaving 2 bases of the junction unmatched. CDR1 ENHRY and CDR2 SYGVKD come from the germline V gene. CDR3 coding DNA: TGTGCCATCACCGGGACTAGCGGGGGGGCCCAGTACTTC. This translates into CAITGTSGGAQYF.

The V and J genes are TRBV30 and TRBJ1-3; 7 bases fit TRBD1. Germline V gene data show CDR1 as GTSNPN and CDR2 as SVGIG (reference sequence). Losses at the gene ends were 3 bases for V and 2 bases for J; bases not matched to a gene: 7. This CDR3 has 15 amino acids. The CDR3 loop is CAWSPKGAAGNTIYF. The CDR3 nucleotides read TGTGCCTGGAGCCCCAAGGGGGCGGCTGGAAACACCATATATTTT.

A single count supports this clone. The chain is built from TRBV11-2 and TRBJ2-7; 9 bases fit TRBD1. The length of the CDR3 is 18 residues. The germline V gene encodes CDR1 SGHAT and CDR2 FQNNGV. J was trimmed by 3 bases and V by 1 base; bases with no gene match: 13. The CDR3 bases are TGTGCCAGCAGCTTAGGCGGGACAGGGATCCTGCTGGGCTACGAGCAGTACTTC. Protein: CASSLGGTGILLGYEQYF.

The CDR3 region has the DNA TGTGCCAGCAGCTCTTGGACGACAGACTACGAGCAGTACTTC. It is translated as CASSSWTTDYEQYF. The gene calls are TRBV3-1 (or the pseudogene TRBV3-2) and TRBJ2-7; weak D call: TRBD1 (5 bases). V gave up 5 bases and J gave up 3 bases, with 14 bases separating them. Per germline, CDR1 LGHDT and CDR2 YNNKEL (reference sequence). The CDR3 is 14 residues long.

There are a few counts of this clone. This chain connects TRBV28 to TRBJ1-1; tentative D call: TRBD1 (5 bases). The ends were cut back, 7 bases at V and 3 bases at J, with 21 bases in the middle. The germline CDR1 and CDR2 sequences are MDHEN and SYDVKM. The CDR3 length is 16 residues. CDR3 nucleotides: TGTGCCAGCACCCTTGGGGGAGGGGCGCGTCACACTGAAGCTTTCTTT. It codes for CASTLGGGARHTEAFF. The whole variable domain, remainder taken from reference TRBV28 and TRBJ1-1, is DVKVTQSSRYLVKRTGEKVFLECVQDMDHENMFWYRQDPGLGLRLIYFSYDVKMKEKGDIPEGYSVSREKKERFSLILESASTNQTSMYLCASTLGGGARHTEAFFGQGTRLTVV.